This T cell receptor beta chain was identified in a study of blood T cell repertoires in COVID-19. Background on the study: The study drew acute and convalescent COVID-19 samples from the United States, Italy and Spain. Sources were T cells, B-cell-depleted T cells, or PBMCs; the material itself was cDNA or gDNA.

Study processing details: Reference gene primer amplification gave estimated nucleated cell counts. Assay: immunoSEQ multiplex PCR; the TCRdb copy retains only in-frame clones and omits some. The D gene and trimming were derived from the DNA, and the V and J assignments and clone size from that table. In the table there are about 140,000 clones, roughly 84% of which are singletons. Sequenced material: peripheral blood. The receptor's source is a human donor in a cohort sampled during active COVID-19.

CDR3 sequence: CASSGRDRGSANYGYTF. For the CDR3, the DNA is TGTGCCAGCAGTGGCCGGGACAGGGGATCAGCTAACTATGGCTACACCTTC. The chain employs TRBV6-1 and TRBJ1-2; 10 nucleotides align to TRBD1. CDR3 size: 17 residues. The V segment lost 4 bases and the J segment 0 bases; nucleotides outside the gene matches: 8. Germline CDR1 MNHNS, CDR2 SASEGT.